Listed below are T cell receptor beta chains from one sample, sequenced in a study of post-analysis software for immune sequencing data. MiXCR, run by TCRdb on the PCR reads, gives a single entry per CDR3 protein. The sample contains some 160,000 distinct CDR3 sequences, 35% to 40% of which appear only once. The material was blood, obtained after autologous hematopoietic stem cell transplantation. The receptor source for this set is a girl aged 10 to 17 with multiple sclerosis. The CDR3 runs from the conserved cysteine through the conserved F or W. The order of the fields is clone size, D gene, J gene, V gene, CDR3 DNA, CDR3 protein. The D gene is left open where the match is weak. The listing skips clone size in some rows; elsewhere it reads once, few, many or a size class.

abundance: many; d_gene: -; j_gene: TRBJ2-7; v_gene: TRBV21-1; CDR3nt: TGTGCCAGCAGCAGACACCGTCGACAGCCGGGCCACGAGCAGTACTTC; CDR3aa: CASSRHRRQPGHEQYF
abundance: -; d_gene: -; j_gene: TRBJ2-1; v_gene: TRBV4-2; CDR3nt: TGTGCCAGCAGCCAAGGTGTAGGGGATGAGCAGTTCTTC; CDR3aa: CASSQGVGDEQFF
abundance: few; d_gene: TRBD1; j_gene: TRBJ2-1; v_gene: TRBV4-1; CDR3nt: TGCGCCAGCAGCCAAGATAATCCCCCGCGACAGGGCGCCTTCTACAATGAGCAGTTCTTC; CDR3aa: CASSQDNPPRQGAFYNEQFF
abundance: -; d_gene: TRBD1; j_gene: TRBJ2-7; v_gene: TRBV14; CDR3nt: TGTGCCAGCAGCCACCGACAGGGCTCCTACGAGCAGTACTTC; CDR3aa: CASSHRQGSYEQYF
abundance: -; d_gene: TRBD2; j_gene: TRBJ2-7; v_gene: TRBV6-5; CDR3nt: TGTGCCAGCAGTCGACTAGCGGGAGGACGGGCGGGGGAGCAGTACTTC; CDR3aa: CASSRLAGGRAGEQYF
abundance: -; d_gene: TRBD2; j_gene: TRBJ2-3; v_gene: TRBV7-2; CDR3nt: TGTGCCAGCAGCTTACCTAGCGGGAGGGTCAGCACAGATACGCAGTATTTT; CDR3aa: CASSLPSGRVSTDTQYF
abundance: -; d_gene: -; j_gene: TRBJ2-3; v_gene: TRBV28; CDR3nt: TGTGCCAGCAGTCCCTGGGAGGCAAGCACAGATACGCAGTATTTT; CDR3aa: CASSPWEASTDTQYF
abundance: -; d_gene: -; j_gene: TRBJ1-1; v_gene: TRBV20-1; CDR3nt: TGCGGTGCTTGGGACCGCAACACTGAAGCTTTCTTT; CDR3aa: CGAWDRNTEAFF
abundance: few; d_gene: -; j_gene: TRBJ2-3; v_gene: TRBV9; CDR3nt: TGTGCCAGCAGCCCAAGTGGACCAGCAGATACGCAGTATTTT; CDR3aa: CASSPSGPADTQYF
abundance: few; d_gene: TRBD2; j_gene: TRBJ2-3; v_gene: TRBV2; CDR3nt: TGTGCCAGCAGTGAAGAATGGGGCGGGAGGACAGATACGCAGTATTTT; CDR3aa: CASSEEWGGRTDTQYF
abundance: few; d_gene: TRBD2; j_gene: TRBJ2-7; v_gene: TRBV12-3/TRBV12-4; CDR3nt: TGTGCCAGCAGCTCTAGCGGTCCTACCTACGAGCAGTACTTC; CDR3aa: CASSSSGPTYEQYF
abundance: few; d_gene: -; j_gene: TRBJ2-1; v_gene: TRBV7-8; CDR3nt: TGTGCCAGCAGCGCACCCCCTGCAGGGACGCCGTTTATAGGGCAGTTCTTC; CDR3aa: CASSAPPAGTPFIGQFF
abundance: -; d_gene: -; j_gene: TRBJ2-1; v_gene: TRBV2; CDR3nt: TGTGCCAGCAGTGAAGGGATGAGGACCAATGAGCAGTTCTTC; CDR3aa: CASSEGMRTNEQFF
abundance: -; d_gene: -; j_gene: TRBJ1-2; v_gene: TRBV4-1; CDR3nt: TGCGCCAGCAGCCAAGCGCCTTATGGCTACACCTTC; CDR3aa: CASSQAPYGYTF
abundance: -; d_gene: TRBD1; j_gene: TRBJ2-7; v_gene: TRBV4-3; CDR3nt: TGCGCCGGCAGCCAAAATGGACAGGGCGAGCAGTACTTC; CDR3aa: CAGSQNGQGEQYF
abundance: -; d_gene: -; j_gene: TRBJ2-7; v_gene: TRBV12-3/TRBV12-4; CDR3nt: TGTGCCAGCAGTCTGATGGCGGGCGAGCAGTACTTC; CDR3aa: CASSLMAGEQYF